The clone carrying this T cell receptor beta chain occurred many times. Its antigen is unknown. This record belongs to a study of neurological immune-mediated disorders. Time point specified: technical triplicate 2. V dropped 6 bases and J dropped 1 base, with 10 bases sitting between them. The CDR3 is made up of 15 amino acids. The V gene's germline CDR1 is LNHDA and CDR2 SQIVND (reference sequence). 5'RACE employing 10-nucleotide random UMIs yielded the cDNA. TCRdb re-derived calls from the 5' RACE reads in MiXCR, one entry per CDR3 protein. The top ten hold roughly 5.2% of the sample, which has roughly 30,000 distinct CDR3 sequences, 13% seen once. Broader study findings: Patients with HTLV-1-associated myelopathy showed the most TCR clonal expansion. Those with multiple sclerosis showed the least, falling below healthy controls.

The TCR originated in a female donor with HTLV-1-associated myelopathy (HAM/TSP). Sequencing used CD4+ T cells from blood. The gene calls are TRBV19 and TRBJ2-6; TRBD1 is a possible D gene (6 bases). The CDR3 nucleotides are TGTGCCAGTAGCGCTGGACAGTCTGGGGCCAACGTCCTGACTTTC. Protein product: CASSAGQSGANVLTF.